This TCR beta chain was documented in a study of metastatic and nonmetastatic thyroid tumors. About the study: It was across blood and tumor or nodule tissue from malignant and benign thyroid patients that repertoires were compared. Study-wide results and caveats: Reports indicated that malignant thyroid tumors showed significantly higher TCR beta diversity than benign nodules did, in blood and tumor.

No patient had received any treatment before thyroid surgery. Trimming took off 3 bases at V and 3 bases at J, with 11 bases between the two ends. This CDR3 contains 14 residues. The V gene's germline CDR1 is MGHDK and CDR2 SYGVNS. Authors' analysis steps: For papillary thyroid cancer, a distant-metastasis classifier was constructed from CDR3 differences observed across clinicopathological groups. TCRdb reprocessed the PCR reads via MiXCR. TCRdb, not the authors, supplied the V and J calls. The table lists about 4,400 clones, roughly 35% of them singletons. Turning to this clone: Its antigen is not known.

The sample was tumor tissue. This receptor was taken from a male donor with papillary thyroid cancer or a benign thyroid nodule (not recorded which). Some clones in this sample may be carry-over from other donors' samples. The genes are TRBV25-1 and TRBJ1-1; D not resolved. CDR3 sequence: CASSDGGKDTEAFF. The CDR3 region has the DNA TGTGCCAGCAGTGACGGAGGTAAGGACACTGAAGCTTTCTTT.